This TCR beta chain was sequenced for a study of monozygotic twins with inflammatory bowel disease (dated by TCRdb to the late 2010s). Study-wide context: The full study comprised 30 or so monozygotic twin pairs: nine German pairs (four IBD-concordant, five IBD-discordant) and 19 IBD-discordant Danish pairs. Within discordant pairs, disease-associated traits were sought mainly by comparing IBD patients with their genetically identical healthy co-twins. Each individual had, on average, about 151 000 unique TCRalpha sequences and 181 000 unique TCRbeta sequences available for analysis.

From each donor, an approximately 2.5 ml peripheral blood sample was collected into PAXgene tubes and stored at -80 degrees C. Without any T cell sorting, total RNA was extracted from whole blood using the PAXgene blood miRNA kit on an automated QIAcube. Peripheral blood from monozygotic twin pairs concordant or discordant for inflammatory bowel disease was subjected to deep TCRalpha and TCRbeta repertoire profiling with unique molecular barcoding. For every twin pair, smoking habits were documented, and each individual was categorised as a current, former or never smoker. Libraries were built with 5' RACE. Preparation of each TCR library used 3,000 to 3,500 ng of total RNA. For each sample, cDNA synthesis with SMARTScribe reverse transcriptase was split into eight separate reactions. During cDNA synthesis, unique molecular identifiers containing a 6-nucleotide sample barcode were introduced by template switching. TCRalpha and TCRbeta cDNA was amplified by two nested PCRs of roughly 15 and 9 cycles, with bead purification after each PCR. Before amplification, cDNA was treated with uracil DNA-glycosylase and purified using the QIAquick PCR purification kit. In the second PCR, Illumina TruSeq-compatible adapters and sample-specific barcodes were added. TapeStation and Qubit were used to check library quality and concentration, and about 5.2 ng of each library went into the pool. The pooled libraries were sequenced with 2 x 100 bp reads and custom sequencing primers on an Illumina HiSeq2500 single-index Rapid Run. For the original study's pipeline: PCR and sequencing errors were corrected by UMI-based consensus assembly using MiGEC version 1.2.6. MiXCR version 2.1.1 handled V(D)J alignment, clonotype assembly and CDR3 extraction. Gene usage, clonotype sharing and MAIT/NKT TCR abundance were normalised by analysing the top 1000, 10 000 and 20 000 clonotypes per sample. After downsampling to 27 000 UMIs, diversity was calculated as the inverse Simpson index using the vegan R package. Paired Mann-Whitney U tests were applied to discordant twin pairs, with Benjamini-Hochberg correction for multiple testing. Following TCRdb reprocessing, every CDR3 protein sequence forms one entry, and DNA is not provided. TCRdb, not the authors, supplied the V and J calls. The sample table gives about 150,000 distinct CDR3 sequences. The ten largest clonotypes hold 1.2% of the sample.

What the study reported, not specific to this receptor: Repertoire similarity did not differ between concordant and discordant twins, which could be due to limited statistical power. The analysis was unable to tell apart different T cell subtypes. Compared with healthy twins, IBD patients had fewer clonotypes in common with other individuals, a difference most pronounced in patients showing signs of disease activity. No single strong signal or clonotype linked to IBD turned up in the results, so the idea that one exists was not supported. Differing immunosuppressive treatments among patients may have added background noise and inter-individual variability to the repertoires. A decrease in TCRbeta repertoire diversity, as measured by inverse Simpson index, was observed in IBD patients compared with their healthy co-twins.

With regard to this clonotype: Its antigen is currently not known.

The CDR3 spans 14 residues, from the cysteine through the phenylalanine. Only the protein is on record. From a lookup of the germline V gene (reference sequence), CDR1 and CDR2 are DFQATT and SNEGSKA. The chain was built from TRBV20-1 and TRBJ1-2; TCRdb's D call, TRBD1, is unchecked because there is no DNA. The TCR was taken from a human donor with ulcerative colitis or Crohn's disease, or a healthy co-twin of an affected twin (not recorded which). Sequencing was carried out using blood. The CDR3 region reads CSAGDRGRDYGYTF.